These T cell receptor beta chains were read from a single sample in a study of blood T cell repertoires in COVID-19. TCRdb's table, derived via immunoSEQ multiplex PCR, lists solely in-frame clones and lacks some. The repertoire has over 40,000 clones, roughly nine tenths of them found once; the top ten carry just under 6.5%. Sequenced sample: peripheral blood. The receptors were gathered from an older man with active COVID-19. The conserved cysteine and the conserved F or W are not part of the CDR3 here. The listing skips clone size in some rows; elsewhere it reads once, few, many or a size class.

cdr3_aa,v_call,clone_size,j_call
ASTRLEGEKLF,TRBV6-5,NA,TRBJ1-4
ASGGTVNTEAF,TRBV2,NA,TRBJ1-1
ASSTTSGVYGVGTQY,TRBV19,NA,TRBJ2-3
ASSLAGLDTQY,TRBV7-9,NA,TRBJ2-3
ASSQDIGTSYYEQY,TRBV4-2,few,TRBJ2-7
ASSSGQNSGNTIY,TRBV7-3,NA,TRBJ1-3
ASSQDLAGGPDTQY,TRBV4-2,NA,TRBJ2-3
ASSAGGAMHNEQF,TRBV2,NA,TRBJ2-1
ASSYSGPNEQF,TRBV6-5,NA,TRBJ2-1
ASGQARGNTIY,TRBV19,once,TRBJ1-3
ASSVGQTEEAF,TRBV9,once,TRBJ1-1
ATAGPTNYGYT,TRBV2,NA,TRBJ1-2
ASSLTVEADGYT,TRBV7-3,NA,TRBJ1-2
ASSDSISGGLRETQY,TRBV6-4,NA,TRBJ2-5
ASSVGLAGVQETQY,TRBV9,NA,TRBJ2-5
ASSVDRVSNQPQH,TRBV2,NA,TRBJ1-5